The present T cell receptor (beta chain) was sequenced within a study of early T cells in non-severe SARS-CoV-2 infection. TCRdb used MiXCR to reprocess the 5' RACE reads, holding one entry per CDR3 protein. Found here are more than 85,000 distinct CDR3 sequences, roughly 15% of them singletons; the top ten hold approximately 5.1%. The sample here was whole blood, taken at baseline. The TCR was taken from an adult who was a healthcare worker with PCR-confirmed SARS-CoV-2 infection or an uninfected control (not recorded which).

The CDR3 sequence is CASSQDWRGEADTQYF. CDR3 in DNA: TGCGCCAGCAGCCAAGACTGGCGGGGAGAGGCAGATACGCAGTATTTT. The genes are TRBV4-3 and TRBJ2-3; D might be TRBD2 (6 bases). CDR3 length: 16 residues. In germline, CDR1 is LGHNA, CDR2 YSLEER. V was trimmed by 0 bases and J by 4 bases, leaving 14 bases between them.